The 25 T cell receptor beta chains presented below share a single source sample, sequenced in a study of T cell repertoires in breast cancer. An expanded emulsion RT-PCR with primers for all TCR V genes paired CD8+ T cell chains. Unpaired genes were suppressed by blocking oligonucleotides during a second nested PCR. One entry per CDR3 protein results from TCRdb running MiXCR on the emulsion pairing reads. The table includes approximately 40,000 distinct CDR3 sequences, less than 55% detected once. Material: CD8+ T cells. The receptor source for this set is a pool of human donors with breast cancer or a healthy control (not recorded which).

The chain couples TRBV9 to TRBJ2-7; D is ambiguous. CDR3 length: 15 amino acids. Trimming cost V 0 bases and J 3 bases, with 13 bases left between them. CDR1 and CDR2 from the germline V gene are SGDLS and YYNGEE. The DNA of the CDR3 is TGTGCCAGCAGCGTAGTCCCAGCCCCTAACTACGAGCAGTACTTC. It is translated as CASSVVPAPNYEQYF. Full variable domain (remainder filled in from reference TRBV9 and TRBJ2-7): DSGVTQTPKHLITATGQRVTLRCSPRSGDLSVYWYQQSLDQGLQFLIQYYNGEERAKGNILERFSAQQFPDLHSELNLSSLELGDSALYFCASSVVPAPNYEQYFGPGTRLTVT.

The chain combines TRBV7-2 with TRBJ1-2; the D gene is possibly TRBD1 (5 bases). This CDR3 is built from 17 residues. V was pared by 5 bases and J by 2 bases, with 21 bases between. Germline assignment: CDR1 SGHTA and CDR2 FQGNSA. The CDR3 DNA is TGTGCCAGCAGCCCGAACGAAGCGGGCCGGGGGAACTATGGCTACACCTTC. Translation: CASSPNEAGRGNYGYTF.

This clonotype occurred a few times. The chain joins TRBV2 to TRBJ1-1, with a tentative D call TRBD1 (6 bases). This CDR3 region has 14 residues. V was trimmed by 8 bases and J by 2 bases, leaving 15 bases between them. Germline values: CDR1 SNHLY, CDR2 FYNNEI. CDR3 amino acids: CASGSGTHNTEAFF. The CDR3 nucleotides read TGTGCCAGCGGATCCGGGACACACAACACTGAAGCTTTCTTT. The variable domain in full, completed from reference TRBV2 and TRBJ1-1, reads EPEVTQTPSHQVTQMGQEVILRCVPISNHLYFYWYRQILGQKVEFLVSFYNNEISEKSEIFDDQFSVERPDGSNFTLKIRSTKLEDSAMYFCASGSGTHNTEAFFGQGTRLTVV.

The rearrangement uses TRBV28 and TRBJ1-2, with 7 positions matching TRBD1. Germline CDR1 reads MDHEN; CDR2 reads SYDVKM. The CDR3 runs to 12 residues. Trimming at V came to 8 bases and at J to 7 bases, leaving 7 bases not matched to a gene. The CDR3 nucleotides are TGTGCCAGCCCACGGTCAGGGGGTGGCTACACCTTC. Residues: CASPRSGGGYTF.

This clonotype was recorded at least ten times. The J gene is TRBJ2-1, the V gene TRBV3-1; D is perhaps TRBD2 (5 bases). In germline, CDR1 is LGHDT, CDR2 YNNKEL (reference sequence). With 6 bases removed from V and 2 bases from J, the gap between germline ends came to 20 bases. This CDR3 has 17 amino acids. CDR3 amino acids: CASRKDRTLATYNEQFF. The CDR3 DNA reads as TGTGCCAGCAGGAAAGACCGGACGCTAGCTACCTACAATGAGCAGTTCTTC.

This sequence joins TRBV2 and TRBJ1-5; a weak D match, TRBD1 (5 bases). Germline V gives CDR1 SNHLY, CDR2 FYNNEI. Trimming took off 8 bases at V and 0 bases at J, with 11 bases between the two ends. This CDR3 region has 14 residues. DNA for the CDR3: TGTGCCAGCCGGTGGGGGGATAGCAATCAGCCCCAGCATTTT. Protein: CASRWGDSNQPQHF. The variable domain in full, completed from reference TRBV2 and TRBJ1-5, reads EPEVTQTPSHQVTQMGQEVILRCVPISNHLYFYWYRQILGQKVEFLVSFYNNEISEKSEIFDDQFSVERPDGSNFTLKIRSTKLEDSAMYFCASRWGDSNQPQHFGDGTRLSIL.

This chain joins TRBV25-1 and TRBJ2-1, with 7 bases matching TRBD1. CDR1 is MGHDK and CDR2 is SYGVNS in the germline V gene. This CDR3 region has 14 residues. V lost 6 bases and J lost 9; bases outside the gene matches: 11. The CDR3 nucleotides read TGTGCCAGCAGAGGGGGCAGGGCTTATGGTGAGCAGTTCTTC. It specifies CASRGGRAYGEQFF.

In this sample, this clonotype turned up a few times. This chain links TRBV2 with TRBJ1-5; tentatively, D is TRBD1 (6 bases). CDR3 length: 13 residues. Germline CDR1 and CDR2: SNHLY and FYNNEI. V dropped 1 base and J dropped 6 bases, with 7 bases sitting between them. The DNA of the CDR3 is TGTGCCAGCAGTGAAGAGGGGGGTCAGCCCCAGCATTTT. It codes for CASSEEGGQPQHF.

Comments on this clonotype: The junction does not match germline at one end; this may be a read error. V usage is TRBV9 and J usage is TRBJ2-4; no clear D. In germline, CDR1 is SGDLS, CDR2 YYNGEE. This CDR3 region has 15 residues. The CDR3 sequence: CASSAGSGAKNIQSF. DNA for the CDR3: TGTGCCAGCAGCGCGGGCTCTGGTGCCAAAAACATTCAGTCCTTC.

CDR3 in amino acids: CASSLPVPYEQYF. DNA for the CDR3: TGTGCCAGCAGTTTACCAGTTCCCTACGAGCAGTACTTC. This chain joins TRBV28 and TRBJ2-7, with D unresolved. Germline CDR1 and CDR2: MDHEN and SYDVKM. This CDR3 contains 13 residues. Trimming removed 2 bases from V and 2 bases from J, with 7 bases in between.

CDR3 sequence (DNA): TGTGCCAGCAGTTTACAGGGGAACTATGGCTACACCTTC. Amino acids: CASSLQGNYGYTF. The genes are TRBV27 and TRBJ1-2, with a possible D match to TRBD1 (6 bases). Trimming left V 2 bases short and J 2 bases short, with 6 bases between. In germline, CDR1 is MNHEY, CDR2 SMNVEV (reference sequence). The CDR3 spans 13 residues.

The CDR3 bases are TGTGCCAGCAGCTTAGGAGTGGGCGGGGGAATAGAGAGAGACATTCAGTACTTC. Encoded protein: CASSLGVGGGIERDIQYF. The chain joins TRBV7-3 to TRBJ2-4, with 7 bases lining up with TRBD2. This CDR3 contains 18 residues. CDR1 is SGHTA and CDR2 is FQGTGA in the germline V gene. Losses at the gene ends were 2 bases for V and 8 bases for J; bases not matched to a gene: 18.

Concerning this clonotype: Just one base apart from a much larger clone, this may be a read error. V and J are TRBV20-1 and TRBJ2-1, with D possibly being TRBD2 (5 bases). The CDR3 has 15 amino acids. Germline V gives CDR1 DFQATT, CDR2 SNEGSKA (reference sequence). The CDR3 region has the DNA TGCAGTGCTTCAAGACTAACCCTATCCTACGATGAGCAGTTCTTC. Its translation: CSASRLTLSYDEQFF.

This clonotype was counted once. The chain carries TRBV4-1 and TRBJ2-3; 10 bases are a match to TRBD1. The J call is doubtful: the DNA matches TRBJ1-5 better. The CDR3 covers 15 residues. The germline CDR1 and CDR2 sequences are MGHRA and YSYEKL. In DNA form, the CDR3 reads TGCGCCAGCAGCCCCAGGACAGGGGGGGTAGATACGCAGCATTTT. Residues: CASSPRTGGVDTQHF.

This sequence joins TRBV4-2 and TRBJ2-1; no clear D. This CDR3 spans 18 amino acids. V was shortened by 0 bases and J by 2 bases, with 17 bases between the two germline ends. Germline CDR1 LGHNA, CDR2 YNFKEQ. CDR3 DNA: TGTGCCAGCAGCCAAGAAGGACCGCTATTGGACCCCTACAATGAGCAGTTCTTC. As protein: CASSQEGPLLDPYNEQFF.

The V call is TRBV20-1, the J call TRBJ1-4, with 11 positions matching TRBD1. Germline trimming cut 5 bases from V and 6 bases from J; bases unmatched to any gene: 8. Germline V gene data show CDR1 as DFQATT and CDR2 as SNEGSKA (reference sequence). The CDR3 is 15 residues long. CDR3 DNA: TGCAGTGCTCAGGACAGGGGGCAAGGAGATGAAAAACTGTTTTTT. Translating it yields CSAQDRGQGDEKLFF.

The chain couples TRBV12-3 or TRBV12-4 to TRBJ2-3; 9 bases map to TRBD2. The CDR3 has 16 residues. The trim removed 4 bases at V and 1 base at J, leaving 6 bases unmatched. The CDR3 nucleotides read TGTGCCAGCAGTTCCTTTAGCGGGAGAGGCACAGATACGCAGTATTTT. Its protein product is CASSSFSGRGTDTQYF.

This clonotype appeared many times. The CDR3 region is CASSQQAGGSDTQYF. Written as DNA, the CDR3 is TGTGCCAGCAGCCAGCAGGCGGGAGGGTCAGATACGCAGTATTTT. V and J are TRBV7-2 and TRBJ2-3, with 9 bases lining up with TRBD2. Trimming took 5 bases from V and 4 from J; bases not matched to a gene: 7. The CDR3 totals 15 residues. Germline CDR1 is SGHTA and CDR2 is FQGNSA.

The rearrangement links TRBV28 to TRBJ2-7; TRBD2 aligns across 7 bases. V lost 3 bases to trimming and J lost 8 bases; unmatched junction nucleotides: 7. Germline V gives CDR1 MDHEN, CDR2 SYDVKM. The CDR3 consists of 13 residues. CDR3 nucleotide sequence: TGTGCCAGCAGTTTGACTAGCCCACGTCAGCAGTACTTC. It yields the protein CASSLTSPRQQYF.

The chain couples TRBV19 to TRBJ2-3, with 11 bases matching TRBD2. Germline CDR1 is LNHDA and CDR2 is SQIVND (reference sequence). This CDR3 contains 16 residues. V gave up 7 bases and J gave up 6 bases; unmatched junction bases: 12. The CDR3 region has the DNA TGTGCCAGTACCCCGGCCGGGACTAGCGGTCATGATACGCAGTATTTT. Translated, it gives CASTPAGTSGHDTQYF.

This clonotype showed up just a few times. The V gene is TRBV7-2, the J gene TRBJ1-4; TRBD1 agrees at 7 bases. J gave up 5 bases and V 3 bases, and 9 bases lay outside the gene matches. The CDR3 runs to 16 residues. Germline V gene data show CDR1 as SGHTA and CDR2 as FQGNSA. The CDR3 loop reads CASSLGPGQKNEKLFF. The CDR3 DNA sequence: TGTGCCAGCAGCTTGGGTCCGGGACAGAAAAATGAAAAACTGTTTTTT. The entire variable domain, with the rest obtained from reference TRBV7-2 and TRBJ1-4, is as follows: GAGVSQSPSNKVTEKGKDVELRCDPISGHTALYWYRQSLGQGLEFLIYFQGNSAPDKSGLPSDRFSAERTGGSVSTLTIQRTQQEDSAVYLCASSLGPGQKNEKLFFGSGTQLSVL.

This clonotype occurred a few times. The genes are TRBV29-1 and TRBJ2-1; tentatively, D is TRBD2 (6 bases). The V gene lost 6 bases and the J gene lost 7 bases, with 19 bases spanning the gap. Germline values: CDR1 SQVTM, CDR2 ANQGSEA. This CDR3 comprises 14 residues. This CDR3 is CSVRRGTGGNEQFF. CDR3 DNA sequence: TGCAGCGTGCGCCGGGGGACCGGGGGAAATGAGCAGTTCTTC.

Sample share makes this clonotype medium-sized. V is TRBV18 and J is TRBJ1-1; unclear D gene. This CDR3 region has 11 residues. From germline, CDR1 is KGHSH and CDR2 LQKENI. Trimming removed 4 bases at V and 8 bases at J, with 8 bases between. The CDR3 DNA follows: TGTGCCAGCTCACTCGATCAGGAAGCTTTCTTT. Translating it yields CASSLDQEAFF.

The sample holds a few counts of this clonotype. The rearrangement uses TRBV5-1 and TRBJ2-6; D not resolved. This CDR3 has 15 amino acids. CDR1 SGHRS and CDR2 YFSETQ come from the germline V gene. V was trimmed by 1 base and J by 0 bases, leaving 5 bases between them. The CDR3 sequence is CASSLQASGANVLTF. In nucleotides, the CDR3 is TGCGCCAGCAGCTTGCAGGCCTCTGGGGCCAACGTCCTGACTTTC.

V usage is TRBV20-1 and J usage is TRBJ2-7; 7 bases are a match to TRBD2. V lost 0 bases and J lost 7; bases outside the gene matches: 9. The germline CDR1 and CDR2 sequences are DFQATT and SNEGSKA (reference sequence). The CDR3 extends over 14 amino acids. The CDR3 sequence is CSARETSRRGEQYF. The CDR3 DNA follows: TGCAGTGCTAGAGAAACTAGCCGGCGGGGGGAGCAGTACTTC.